This T cell receptor beta chain was observed in a study of quantifying T cell responses using KT2 cells. For the study at large: Reverse transcription used primers in the TCR alpha and beta constant regions.

The sample is PBMC spiked with counted cells of clone KT2. The cDNA 3' end received a ligated oligonucleotide with a UMI. An equimolar mix of RC1.1 and RC1.2 primed the beta chain across TRBC1 and TRBC2. Separate processing of TCR alpha and beta chains began at the second PCR. MiXCR, run by TCRdb on the UMI-ligation and nested PCR reads, gives a single entry per CDR3 protein. The table lists roughly 38,000 distinct CDR3 sequences, 15% to 20% of them singletons, with roughly 44% in the top ten. This CDR3 comprises 15 residues. Germline V gene sequence: CDR1 SGHTS, CDR2 YDEGEE. Losses at the gene ends were 1 base for V and 3 bases for J; bases not matched to a gene: 4.

J is TRBJ2-1 and V is TRBV5-8; TRBD1 matches 7 bases. The sample taken for sequencing was PBMCs spiked with cells of the T cell clone KT2. This TCR was recovered from a human donor. In nucleotides, the CDR3 is TGTGCCAGCAGCTTGAAGGGGGCCCACTACAATGAGCAGTTCTTC. Encoded protein: CASSLKGAHYNEQFF.